These 22 T cell receptor beta chains originate from one sample sequenced in a study of blood T cells in healthy people across ages. The second PCR ran about 6 to 11 cycles with a sample-barcoded 5' primer and J-beta primers. Using its own MiXCR run on the 5' RACE reads, TCRdb lists one record per CDR3 protein. The sample carries hundreds of thousands of distinct CDR3 sequences, approximately 53% recorded once. The specimen was blood. The receptor set was obtained from a man older than 75 in good health.

This rearrangement joins TRBV7-2 to TRBJ1-2; a possible D gene is TRBD1 (6 bases). The CDR3 spans 14 residues. V was pared by 4 bases and J by 0 bases, with 9 bases between. In germline, CDR1 is SGHTA, CDR2 FQGNSA. This chain's CDR3 is CASSSQGTNYGYTF. CDR3 bases: TGTGCCAGCAGCTCCCAGGGGACTAACTATGGCTACACCTTC.

The rearrangement joins TRBV28 to TRBJ2-7; 14 bases map to TRBD2. Germline assignment: CDR1 MDHEN and CDR2 SYDVKM. The CDR3 loop spans 14 amino acids. V lost 8 bases and J lost 2; bases outside the gene matches: 2. As DNA, the CDR3 is TGTGCCAGCGGGACTAGCGGGAGAACCTACGAGCAGTACTTC. Its protein is CASGTSGRTYEQYF.

A word on this clonotype: One end of the junction is discordant with germline, which a read error may explain. The chain is built from TRBV7-2 and TRBJ2-3; 11 bases line up with TRBD2. This CDR3 has 16 residues. Germline V CDR1 and CDR2: SGHTA, FQGNSA. The CDR3 is CASSSNSGRAADMQYF. The CDR3 DNA reads TGTGCCAGCAGCTCTAATAGCGGGAGGGCCGCAGATATGCAGTATTTT.

The genes are TRBV6-1 and TRBJ2-1; perhaps TRBD1 as D (5 bases). The CDR3 runs 11 residues. V lost 6 bases, J lost 9 bases, and 9 bases lay in between. Germline V gene sequence: CDR1 MNHNS, CDR2 SASEGT. The CDR3 DNA sequence: TGTGCCAGCAGGGACAATAGTGAGCAGTTCTTC. Amino acid sequence: CASRDNSEQFF.

This rearrangement joins TRBV11-2 to TRBJ2-7, with D possibly being TRBD1 or TRBD2 (5 bases each). Trimming removed 6 bases from V and 4 bases from J, with 16 bases in between. Germline CDR1 is SGHAT and CDR2 is FQNNGV. The CDR3 is made up of 14 amino acids. The CDR3 sequence is CASRPSGPYYEQYF. Here the CDR3 DNA reads TGTGCCAGCAGGCCCTCGGGGCCTTATTACGAGCAGTACTTC.

V usage is TRBV7-8 and J usage is TRBJ2-7, with 8 bases fitting TRBD2. The CDR3 consists of 16 residues. Germline loops: CDR1 SGHVS, CDR2 FQNEAQ. V shed 5 bases, J shed 0 bases, and the junction held 9 bases outside the gene matches. CDR3 DNA: TGTGCCAGCAGCCACAGACTAGCGTTAAGCTCCTACGAGCAGTACTTC. It specifies CASSHRLALSSYEQYF.

The CDR3 sequence is CASSYSAGYSNQPQHF. CDR3 nucleotides: TGTGCCAGCAGTTACTCGGCAGGTTATAGCAATCAGCCCCAGCATTTT. V and J are TRBV6-5 and TRBJ1-5; D not certain. Trimming cost V 0 bases and J 0 bases, with 9 bases left between them. There are 16 residues in the CDR3. CDR1 and CDR2 from the germline V gene are MNHEY and SVGAGI.

V gene TRBV12-3 or TRBV12-4 combines with J gene TRBJ2-5, with 10 bases that match TRBD2. This CDR3 is built from 16 residues. J gave up 11 bases and V 4 bases, and 16 bases lay outside the gene matches. In nucleotides, the CDR3 is TGTGCCAGCAGTTCCCCACTAGCGGGATGGAACAATGAGCAGTACTTC. Amino acid sequence: CASSSPLAGWNNEQYF.

In the case of this clonotype: The junction shows a germline mismatch at one end, possibly a read error. The genes are TRBV11-1 and TRBJ1-1, with D possibly being TRBD1 (6 bases). The CDR3 extends over 14 amino acids. Germline loops: CDR1 SGHAT, CDR2 FQDESV (reference sequence). The CDR3 coding sequence is TGTGCCAGCAGCTTCGACGGTCGGGGGGCTGAGGCTTTCTTT. Amino acids: CASSFDGRGAEAFF.

V gene TRBV7-2 combines with J gene TRBJ2-3, with unresolved D. The CDR3 contains 15 residues. The germline V gene encodes CDR1 SGHTA and CDR2 FQGNSA. V was pared by 4 bases and J by 14 bases, with 25 bases between. The CDR3 DNA reads as TGTGCCAGCAGCTACGGACGGACCTCCATGGTTGACGCGTATTTT. Protein: CASSYGRTSMVDAYF.

This clonotype was seen only a few times. This sequence joins TRBV20-1 and TRBJ2-5; TRBD1 or TRBD2 may be the D gene (5 bases each). This CDR3 has 16 residues. The V gene's germline CDR1 is DFQATT and CDR2 SNEGSKA (reference sequence). V lost 0 bases to trimming and J lost 2 bases, with 16 bases between them. The CDR3 DNA reads TGCAGTGCTAGAGATCCGGGGCCCGACGGTCAAGAGACCCAGTACTTC. Amino acid sequence: CSARDPGPDGQETQYF.

The chain has TRBV9 and TRBJ2-6; D might be TRBD1 (5 bases). The CDR3 length is 19 residues. The germline V gene has CDR1 SGDLS and CDR2 YYNGEE. Trimming stripped 4 bases from V and 0 bases from J, with 20 bases between. The CDR3 is CASSIGRSARDSGANVLTF. In nucleotides, the CDR3 is TGTGCCAGCAGCATAGGCCGAAGCGCCAGGGACTCTGGGGCCAACGTCCTGACTTTC. Full variable domain (rest looked up from reference TRBV9 and TRBJ2-6): DSGVTQTPKHLITATGQRVTLRCSPRSGDLSVYWYQQSLDQGLQFLIQYYNGEERAKGNILERFSAQQFPDLHSELNLSSLELGDSALYFCASSIGRSARDSGANVLTFGAGSRLTVL.

The chain carries TRBV28 and TRBJ2-7; 9 bases are a match to TRBD1. Trimming cost V 7 bases and J 4 bases; bases outside gene matches: 8. The CDR3 is 14 residues long. Germline V gene data show CDR1 as MDHEN and CDR2 as SYDVKM. CDR3 region: CASTTGTGKYEQYF. For the CDR3, the DNA is TGTGCCAGCACTACCGGGACAGGGAAATACGAGCAGTACTTC.

This clonotype was observed a handful of times. This chain joins TRBV20-1 and TRBJ2-5; the D call may be TRBD1 or TRBD2 (5 bases each). This CDR3 spans 16 amino acids. The germline V gene has CDR1 DFQATT and CDR2 SNEGSKA (reference sequence). Between the trimmed V and J ends, which lost 0 bases and 4 bases, there was a span of 18 bases. DNA for the CDR3: TGCAGTGCTAGAGACCCTTCCGGGGCGAGAGGAGAGACCCAGTACTTC. Its translation is CSARDPSGARGETQYF.

This chain uses TRBV10-3 with TRBJ1-4; weak D call: TRBD1 (5 bases). V was pared by 11 bases and J by 4 bases, with 8 bases between. CDR3 length equals 11 residues. Germline CDR1 reads ENHRY; CDR2 reads SYGVKD. CDR3 amino acids: CASQGNEKLFF. CDR3 in DNA: TGTGCCTCGCAGGGTAATGAAAAACTGTTTTTT.

The CDR3: CASSQVRKGYGYTF. The CDR3 DNA sequence: TGTGCCAGCAGCCAAGTCCGAAAGGGCTATGGCTACACCTTC. V is TRBV3-1 and J is TRBJ1-2, with D unclear. Germline V gives CDR1 LGHDT, CDR2 YNNKEL (reference sequence). This CDR3 comprises 14 residues. V was pared by 1 base and J by 4 bases, with 10 bases between.

This clonotype occurred a few times. CDR3 in DNA: TGCGCCAGCAGCTTGGAAGACAGGGGCCATGAGCAGTTCTTC. It is translated as CASSLEDRGHEQFF. V gene TRBV5-1 combines with J gene TRBJ2-1; 8 bases are shared with TRBD1. V dropped 0 bases and J dropped 8; count of bases not matched to a gene: 4. This CDR3 has 14 amino acids. Germline V gene lookup returns CDR1 SGHRS and CDR2 YFSETQ.

The rearrangement uses TRBV5-1 and TRBJ2-7, with 7 bases matching TRBD1. V lost 4 bases, J lost 5 bases, and 9 bases stayed unmatched. Germline-derived CDR1 and CDR2 are SGHRS and YFSETQ. The CDR3 is 14 residues long. The CDR3 loop reads CASSPLQGTHEQYF. The CDR3 DNA reads TGCGCCAGCAGCCCACTACAGGGGACCCACGAGCAGTACTTC.

V is TRBV21-1 and J is TRBJ2-1; the D segment call TRBD2 is taken from the table without a DNA check. The J call may not be correct, given that the DNA end is closer to TRBJ2-7. TRBV21-1 is a listed pseudogene. This CDR3 is 19 amino acids long. The DNA of the CDR3 is TGTGCCAGCAGCGCCCTAAGACTGGCTAGCGGGAATACCTACAATGAGCAGTACTTC. This translates into CASSALRLASGNTYNEQYF.

This clonotype was counted between two and nine times. The V and J genes are TRBV2 and TRBJ2-5; D is undetermined. CDR3 length: 15 amino acids. In germline, CDR1 is SNHLY, CDR2 FYNNEI. Trimming pared 1 base from V and 4 bases from J, leaving 13 bases between. In nucleotides, the CDR3 is TGTGCCAGCAGTGAAGAAGCAACTGGTCTAGAGACCCAGTACTTC. Protein product: CASSEEATGLETQYF.

This clonotype was found a few times. This chain joins TRBV7-7 and TRBJ1-2, with a tentative D call TRBD1 (5 bases). Germline lookup yields CDR1 SSHAT and CDR2 FNYEAQ (reference sequence). V lost 5 bases to trimming and J lost 4 bases, with 14 bases between them. The CDR3 is 14 amino acids. The CDR3 bases are TGTGCCAGCAGCCCGGGGAGGGACTTCTATGGCTACACCTTC. This translates into CASSPGRDFYGYTF.

This clonotype was recorded at least ten times. V and J are TRBV20-1 and TRBJ2-1, with 10 positions matching TRBD2. Germline CDR1 is DFQATT and CDR2 is SNEGSKA (reference sequence). This CDR3 contains 16 residues. V gave up 0 bases and J gave up 5 bases; unmatched junction bases: 7. The CDR3 bases are TGCAGTGCTAGAGATAGCGGGAGGCCGGGTAACAATGAGCAGTTCTTC. It encodes CSARDSGRPGNNEQFF.